The 10 T cell receptor beta chains below come from one sample, sequenced in a study of regulatory T cells in long-lasting Graves disease. With iRepertoire HTBI primers and Arm-PCR of CDR3 regions, TCR beta libraries were built. TCRdb re-called the multiplex PCR reads with MiXCR, one entry per CDR3 protein. This table has more than 300,000 distinct CDR3 sequences, roughly 15% appearing once. Time point described: newly diagnosed GD, antithyroid drugs for less than 3 months. Generation of the TCR library employed RNA extracted from PBMCs. The same data also contributed to another study, on T cells in Graves' hyperthyroidism and ophthalmopathy.

Sample: peripheral blood mononuclear cells (PBMCs), taken at new diagnosis, from a patient treated with antithyroid drugs. These TCRs come from a young woman with Graves disease.

This clonotype came up many times. As DNA, the CDR3 is TGTGCCAGCAGTTCCCGGGACAGGGGAATTGGAGCTTTCTTT. Translation: CASSSRDRGIGAFF. This rearrangement joins TRBV12-3 or TRBV12-4 to TRBJ1-1, with 10 nucleotides matching TRBD1. CDR3 length equals 14 residues. The V gene end was trimmed by 4 bases and the J gene end by 10 bases; junction bases not matched to a gene: 9.

The chain links TRBV7-9 to TRBJ1-2; D is perhaps TRBD1 (5 bases). The germline V gene has CDR1 SEHNR and CDR2 FQNEAQ (reference sequence). This CDR3 has 14 amino acids. V was cut by 4 bases and J by 0 bases, with 9 bases left in between. CDR3: CASSSTVTNYGYTF. The CDR3 DNA reads as TGTGCCAGCAGCTCGACAGTGACTAACTATGGCTACACCTTC.

The table lists this clonotype with many counts. This chain joins TRBV11-1 and TRBJ1-2; no clear D gene. V was cut by 1 base and J by 8 bases, with 17 bases left in between. This CDR3 region has 15 residues. In germline, CDR1 is SGHAT, CDR2 FQDESV (reference sequence). CDR3 DNA sequence: TGTGCCAGCAGCTTAGAAGCCCAAGGGATGGAAGGCTACACCTTC. Amino acids: CASSLEAQGMEGYTF.

This clonotype was seen a handful of times. The chain recombines TRBV19 with TRBJ2-6, with D possibly matching TRBD2 (6 bases). Between the trimmed V and J ends, which lost 6 bases and 4 bases, there was a span of 19 bases. Germline loops: CDR1 LNHDA, CDR2 SQIVND (reference sequence). The CDR3 covers 17 residues. CDR3 DNA: TGTGCCAGTAGCCCGGGAGACCTCCTATCGGGGGCCAACGTCCTGACTTTC. Its translation is CASSPGDLLSGANVLTF.

In its sample, this clonotype was seen a few times. V usage is TRBV3-1 and J usage is TRBJ2-2; 11 nucleotides line up with TRBD1. Germline CDR1 LGHDT, CDR2 YNNKEL (reference sequence). The J segment lost 6 bases and the V segment lost 3 bases, leaving 3 bases of the junction unmatched. The CDR3 runs to 15 residues. CDR3 nucleotides: TGTGCCAGCAGCCAGCGGACAGGGGGCTCCGGGGAGCTGTTTTTT. Protein product: CASSQRTGGSGELFF. Supplemented by reference TRBV3-1 and TRBJ2-2, the full variable domain reads DTAVSQTPKYLVTQMGNDKSIKCEQNLGHDTMYWYKQDSKKFLKIMFSYNNKELIINETVPNRFSPKSPDKAHLNLHINSLELGDSAVYFCASSQRTGGSGELFFGEGSRLTVL.

This clonotype has a count of ten or more. The V gene is TRBV6-2 or TRBV6-3, the J gene TRBJ2-1, with D possibly being TRBD1 or TRBD2 (5 bases each). Trimming shortened V by 5 bases and J by 3 bases, and 11 bases separated the two germline ends. CDR3 length: 14 amino acids. The germline V gene has CDR1 MNHEY and CDR2 SVGEGT. Written as DNA, the CDR3 is TGTGCCAGCAGTGAGGGGCCCTACTACAATGAGCAGTTCTTC. Translated: CASSEGPYYNEQFF.

This clonotype was seen repeatedly, ten times or more. V usage is TRBV2 and J usage is TRBJ2-1; tentatively, D is TRBD1 or TRBD2 (5 bases each). Germline CDR1 SNHLY, CDR2 FYNNEI. The CDR3 runs 13 residues. Trimming took off 4 bases at V and 7 bases at J, with 11 bases between the two ends. The CDR3 DNA reads as TGTGCCAGCAGTGTTGAGGGGTTGAATGAGCAGTTCTTC. This translates into CASSVEGLNEQFF. The full variable domain, in which reference TRBV2 and TRBJ2-1 provide the parts outside the CDR3, is EPEVTQTPSHQVTQMGQEVILRCVPISNHLYFYWYRQILGQKVEFLVSFYNNEISEKSEIFDDQFSVERPDGSNFTLKIRSTKLEDSAMYFCASSVEGLNEQFFGPGTRLTVL.

The chain uses TRBV5-5 and TRBJ2-7; 7 nucleotides align to TRBD1. V shed 2 bases and J 5 bases; nucleotides not matched to a gene: 19. CDR1 and CDR2 (germline): SGHKS, YYEKEE (reference sequence). The CDR3 covers 18 residues. The CDR3 sequence is CASSFVGATGLLGDEQYF. The CDR3 region has the DNA TGTGCCAGCAGCTTCGTGGGAGCGACAGGGTTGCTAGGGGACGAGCAGTACTTC.

This clonotype came up many times. The chain links TRBV11-2 to TRBJ2-3; 7 bases are a match to TRBD2. The CDR3 contains 16 residues. The V segment lost 1 base and the J segment 2 bases; nucleotides outside the gene matches: 6. Germline CDR1 reads SGHAT; CDR2 reads FQNNGV. CDR3 in amino acids: CASSLGSSGTTDTQYF. As DNA, the CDR3 is TGTGCCAGCAGCTTAGGTTCTAGCGGAACCACAGATACGCAGTATTTT.

This clonotype was recorded at least ten times. This chain connects TRBV7-9 to TRBJ2-7, with 7 positions matching TRBD1. The CDR3 loop spans 13 amino acids. The germline CDR1 and CDR2 sequences are SEHNR and FQNEAQ (reference sequence). Losses at the gene ends were 1 base for V and 6 bases for J; bases not matched to a gene: 3. CDR3 sequence: CASSLEGGSEQYF. The CDR3 DNA sequence: TGTGCCAGCAGCTTAGAAGGGGGCAGCGAGCAGTACTTC.